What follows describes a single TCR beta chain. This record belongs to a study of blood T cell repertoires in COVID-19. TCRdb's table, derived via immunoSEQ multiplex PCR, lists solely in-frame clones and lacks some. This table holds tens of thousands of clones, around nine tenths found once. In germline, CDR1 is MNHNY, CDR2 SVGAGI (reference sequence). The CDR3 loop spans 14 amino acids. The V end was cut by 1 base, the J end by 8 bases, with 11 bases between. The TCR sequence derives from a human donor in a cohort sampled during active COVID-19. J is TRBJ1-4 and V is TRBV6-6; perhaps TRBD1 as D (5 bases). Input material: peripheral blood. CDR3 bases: TGTGCCAGCAGTTACTACGGGGGAAGGGAAAAACTGTTTTTT. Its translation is CASSYYGGREKLFF.